This T cell receptor (beta chain) was recorded in a study of blood T cell repertoires in COVID-19. As for the study in general: T cells, B-cell-depleted T cells, or PBMCs provided the cDNA or gDNA that served as material.

Authors' processing steps: Amplification with reference gene primers provided the estimates of nucleated cell counts. TCRdb's copy holds only in-frame clones and misses some; the assay was immunoSEQ multiplex PCR. V and J calls and clone size are given by that table; D and trimming were obtained from the DNA. The sample has about 150,000 clones; about nine tenths are singletons. The V end lost 6 bases, the J end lost 4 bases, and 6 bases lay between the germline ends. This CDR3 contains 11 residues. The rearrangement links TRBV12-3 or TRBV12-4 to TRBJ1-2, with a possible D match to TRBD1 (6 bases). The sequencing input was peripheral blood. This clonotype originated in a woman between 70 and 85 years old with acute or convalescent COVID-19. DNA of the CDR3: TGTGCCAGCAGGGACAGCTATGGCTACACCTTC. Translated, it gives CASRDSYGYTF.